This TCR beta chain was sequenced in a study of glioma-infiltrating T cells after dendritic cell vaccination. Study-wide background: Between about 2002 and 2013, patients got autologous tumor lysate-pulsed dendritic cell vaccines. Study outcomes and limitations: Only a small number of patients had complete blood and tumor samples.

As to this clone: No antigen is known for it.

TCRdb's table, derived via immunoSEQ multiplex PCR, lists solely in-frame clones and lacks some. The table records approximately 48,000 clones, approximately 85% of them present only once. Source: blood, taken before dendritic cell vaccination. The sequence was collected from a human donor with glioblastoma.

The CDR3: CASSLGGSYNEQFF. As DNA, the CDR3 is TGTGCCAGCAGCCTCGGAGGGTCCTACAATGAGCAGTTCTTC. V gene TRBV11-2 combines with J gene TRBJ2-1; D might be TRBD2 (6 bases). Looked up from germline, CDR1 is SGHAT and CDR2 is FQNNGV. This CDR3 contains 14 residues. Trimming removed 5 bases at V and 1 base at J, with 9 bases between. Full variable domain (missing parts from reference TRBV11-2 and TRBJ2-1): EAGVAQSPRYKIIEKRQSVAFWCNPISGHATLYWYQQILGQGPKLLIQFQNNGVVDDSQLPKDRFSAERLKGVDSTLKIQPAKLEDSAVYLCASSLGGSYNEQFFGPGTRLTVL.